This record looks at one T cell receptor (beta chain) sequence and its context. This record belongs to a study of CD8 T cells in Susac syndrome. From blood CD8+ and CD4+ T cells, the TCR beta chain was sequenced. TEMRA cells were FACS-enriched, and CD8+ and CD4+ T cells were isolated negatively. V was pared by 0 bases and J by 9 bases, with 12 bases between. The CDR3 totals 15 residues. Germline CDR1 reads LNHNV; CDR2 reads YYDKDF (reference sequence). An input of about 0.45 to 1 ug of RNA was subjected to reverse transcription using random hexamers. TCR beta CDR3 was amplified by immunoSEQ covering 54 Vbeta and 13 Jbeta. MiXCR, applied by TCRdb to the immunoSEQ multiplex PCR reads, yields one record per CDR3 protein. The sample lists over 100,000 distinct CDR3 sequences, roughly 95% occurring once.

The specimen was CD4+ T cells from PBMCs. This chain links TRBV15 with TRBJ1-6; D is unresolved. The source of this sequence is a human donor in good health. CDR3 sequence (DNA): TGTGCCACCAGCAGAGATTGGAGTGATGGTTCACCCCTCCACTTT. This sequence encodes CATSRDWSDGSPLHF.